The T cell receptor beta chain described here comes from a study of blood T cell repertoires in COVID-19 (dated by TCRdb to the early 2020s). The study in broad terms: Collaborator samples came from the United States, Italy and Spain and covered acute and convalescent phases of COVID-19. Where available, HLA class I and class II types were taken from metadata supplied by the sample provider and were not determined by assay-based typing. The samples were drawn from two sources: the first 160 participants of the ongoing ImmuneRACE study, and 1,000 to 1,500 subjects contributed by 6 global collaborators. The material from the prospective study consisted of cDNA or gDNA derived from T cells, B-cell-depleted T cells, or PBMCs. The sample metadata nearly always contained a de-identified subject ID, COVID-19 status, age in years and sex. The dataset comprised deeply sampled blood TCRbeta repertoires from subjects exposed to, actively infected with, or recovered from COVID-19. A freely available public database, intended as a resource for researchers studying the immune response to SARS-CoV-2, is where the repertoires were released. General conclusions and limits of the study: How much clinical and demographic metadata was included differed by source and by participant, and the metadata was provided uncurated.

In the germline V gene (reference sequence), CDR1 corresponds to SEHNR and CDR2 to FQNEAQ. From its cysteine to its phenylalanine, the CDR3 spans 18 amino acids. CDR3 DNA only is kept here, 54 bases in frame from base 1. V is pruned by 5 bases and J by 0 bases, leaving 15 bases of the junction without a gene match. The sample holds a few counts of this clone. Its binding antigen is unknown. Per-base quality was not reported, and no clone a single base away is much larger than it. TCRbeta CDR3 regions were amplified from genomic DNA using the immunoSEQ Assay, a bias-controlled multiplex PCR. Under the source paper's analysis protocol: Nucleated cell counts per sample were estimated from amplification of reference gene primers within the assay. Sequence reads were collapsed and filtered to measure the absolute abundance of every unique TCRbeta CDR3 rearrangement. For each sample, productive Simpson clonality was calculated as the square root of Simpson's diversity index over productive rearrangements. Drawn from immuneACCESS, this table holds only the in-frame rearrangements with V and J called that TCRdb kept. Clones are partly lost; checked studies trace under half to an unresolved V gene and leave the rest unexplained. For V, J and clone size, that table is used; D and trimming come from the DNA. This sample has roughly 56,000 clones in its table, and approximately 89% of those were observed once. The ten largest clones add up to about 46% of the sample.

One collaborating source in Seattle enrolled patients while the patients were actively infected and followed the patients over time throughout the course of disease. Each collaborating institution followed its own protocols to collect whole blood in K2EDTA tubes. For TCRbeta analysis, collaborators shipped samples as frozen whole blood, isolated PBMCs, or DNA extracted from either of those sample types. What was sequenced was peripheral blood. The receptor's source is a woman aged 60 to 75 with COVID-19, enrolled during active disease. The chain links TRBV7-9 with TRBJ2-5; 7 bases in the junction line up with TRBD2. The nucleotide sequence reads TGTGCCAGCAGCCCCTTTGCGGGAGTGGGCCTATACCAAGAGACCCAGTACTTC. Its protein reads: CASSPFAGVGLYQETQYF.